A single sample is the source of the 5 T cell receptor beta chains below, sequenced in a study of CD8+CD57+ T cells in acquired aplastic anemia. Selection for sequencing was limited to patients who had shown CD8+CD57+ cell expansion by flow cytometry. TCR beta VDJ and CDR3 profiles were obtained from a genomic DNA template. TCRdb reanalysed the reads using MiXCR and keeps one entry per CDR3 protein. The sample yields roughly 280,000 distinct CDR3 sequences, 45% to 65% seen once. Sample: sorted CD4+, CD8+, or CD8+CD57+ T cells (not recorded which) from PBMCs. These TCRs come from a human donor with aplastic anemia.

The CDR3 DNA follows: TGCAGTGCTAGTCCTGGGGAGGGGTGGGTTCACACCTTC. It specifies CSASPGEGWVHTF. The chain carries TRBV20-1 and TRBJ1-2; possibly TRBD1 for D (5 bases). Trimming took 3 bases from V and 12 from J, leaving 20 bases between them. The CDR3 consists of 13 residues. Germline CDR1 DFQATT, CDR2 SNEGSKA (reference sequence).

The table lists this clonotype with a count of one. The chain is built from TRBV9 and TRBJ2-7; 10 bases are a match to TRBD2. From germline, CDR1 is SGDLS and CDR2 YYNGEE. Losses at the gene ends were 0 bases for V and 2 bases for J; bases not matched to a gene: 2. The CDR3 contains 15 residues. CDR3 loop: CASSVASGGTYEQYF. For the CDR3, the DNA is TGTGCCAGCAGCGTAGCTAGCGGGGGAACCTACGAGCAGTACTTC.

Many counts were recorded for this clonotype. V usage is TRBV9 and J usage is TRBJ2-3; a possible D gene is TRBD1 (5 bases). Germline V gene sequence: CDR1 SGDLS, CDR2 YYNGEE. CDR3 length equals 14 residues. Trimming left V 0 bases short and J 1 base short, with 6 bases between. This CDR3 is CASSVAGRTDTQYF. The DNA for the CDR3 is TGTGCCAGCAGCGTAGCAGGGCGCACAGATACGCAGTATTTT.

This clonotype has a count of ten or more. This chain uses TRBV19 with TRBJ2-7; possibly TRBD2 for D (6 bases). CDR1 and CDR2 (germline): LNHDA, SQIVND (reference sequence). The length of the CDR3 is 15 residues. Trimming pared 6 bases from V and 3 bases from J, leaving 18 bases between. CDR3 sequence reads: CASRVTGTSLYEQYF. For the CDR3, the DNA is TGTGCCAGTAGAGTTACAGGTACTAGCCTCTACGAGCAGTACTTC.

The rearrangement joins TRBV29-1 to TRBJ1-1; D ambiguous. CDR1 is SQVTM and CDR2 is ANQGSEA in the germline V gene. The CDR3 sequence is 15 residues long. V lost 7 bases, J lost 0 bases, and 18 bases lay in between. In DNA form, the CDR3 reads TGCAGCGACAGAGAGTGGGCTTCCATGAACACTGAAGCTTTCTTT. Its translation: CSDREWASMNTEAFF. Complete variable domain (other parts from reference TRBV29-1 and TRBJ1-1): SAVISQKPSRDICQRGTSLTIQCQVDSQVTMMFWYRQQPGQSLTLIATANQGSEATYESGFVIDKFPISRPNLTFSTLTVSNMSPEDSSIYLCSDREWASMNTEAFFGQGTRLTVV.